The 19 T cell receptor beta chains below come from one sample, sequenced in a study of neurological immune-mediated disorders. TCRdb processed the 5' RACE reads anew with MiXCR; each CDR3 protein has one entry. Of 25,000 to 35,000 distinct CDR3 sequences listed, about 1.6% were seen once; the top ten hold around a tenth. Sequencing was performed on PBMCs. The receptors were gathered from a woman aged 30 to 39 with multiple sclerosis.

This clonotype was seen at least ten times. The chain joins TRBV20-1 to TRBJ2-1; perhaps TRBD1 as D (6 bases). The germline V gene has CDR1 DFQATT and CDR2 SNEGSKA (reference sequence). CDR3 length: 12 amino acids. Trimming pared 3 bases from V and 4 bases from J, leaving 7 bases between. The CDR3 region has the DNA TGCAGTGCTAGCGGACAGTACAATGAGCAGTTCTTC. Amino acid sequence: CSASGQYNEQFF.

The CDR3 spells CASSLKDRHEQFF. DNA for the CDR3: TGTGCCAGCTCACTAAAGGACAGGCATGAGCAGTTCTTC. The V and J genes are TRBV18 and TRBJ2-1; 7 bases map to TRBD1. The length of the CDR3 is 13 residues. CDR1 is KGHSH, CDR2 LQKENI, per germline. After removal of 4 bases from V and 8 bases from J, the junction contained 5 bases not matched to a gene.

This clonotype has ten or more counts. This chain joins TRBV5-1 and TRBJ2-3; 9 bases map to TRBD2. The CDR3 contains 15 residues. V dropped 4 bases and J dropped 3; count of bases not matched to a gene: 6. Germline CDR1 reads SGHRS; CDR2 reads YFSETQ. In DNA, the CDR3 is TGCGCCAGCAGCGTAGCGGGGGAGCTTACAGATACGCAGTATTTT. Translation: CASSVAGELTDTQYF.

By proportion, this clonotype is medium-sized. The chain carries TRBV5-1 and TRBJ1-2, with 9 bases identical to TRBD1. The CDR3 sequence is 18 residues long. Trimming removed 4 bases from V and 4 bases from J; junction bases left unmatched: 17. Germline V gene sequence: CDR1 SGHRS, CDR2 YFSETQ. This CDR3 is CASSGVIPGQGTGYGYTF. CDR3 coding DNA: TGCGCCAGCAGCGGAGTAATACCGGGACAGGGAACGGGCTATGGCTACACCTTC. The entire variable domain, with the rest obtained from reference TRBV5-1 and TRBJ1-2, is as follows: KAGVTQTPRYLIKTRGQQVTLSCSPISGHRSVSWYQQTPGQGLQFLFEYFSETQRNKGNFPGRFSGRQFSNSRSEMNVSTLELGDSALYLCASSGVIPGQGTGYGYTFGSGTRLTVV.

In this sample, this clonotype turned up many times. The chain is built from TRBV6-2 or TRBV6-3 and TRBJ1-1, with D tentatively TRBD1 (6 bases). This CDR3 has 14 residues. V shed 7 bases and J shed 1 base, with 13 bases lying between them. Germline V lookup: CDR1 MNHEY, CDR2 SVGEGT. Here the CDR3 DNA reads TGTGCCAGCAACCGACAGGTAGAGAACACTGAAGCTTTCTTT. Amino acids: CASNRQVENTEAFF.

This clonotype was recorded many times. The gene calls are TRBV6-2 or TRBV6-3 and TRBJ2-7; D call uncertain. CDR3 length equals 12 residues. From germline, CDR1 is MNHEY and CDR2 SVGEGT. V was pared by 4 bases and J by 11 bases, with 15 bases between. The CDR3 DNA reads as TGTGCCAGCAGTTTTAATGCTATTTCGGAGTACTTC. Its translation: CASSFNAISEYF.

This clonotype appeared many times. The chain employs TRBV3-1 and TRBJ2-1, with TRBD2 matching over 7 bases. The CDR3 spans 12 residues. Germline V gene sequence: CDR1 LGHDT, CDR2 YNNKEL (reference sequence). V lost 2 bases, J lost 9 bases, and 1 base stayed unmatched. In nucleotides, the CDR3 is TGTGCCAGCAGCCAAAGGACTAGTGAGCAGTTCTTC. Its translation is CASSQRTSEQFF.

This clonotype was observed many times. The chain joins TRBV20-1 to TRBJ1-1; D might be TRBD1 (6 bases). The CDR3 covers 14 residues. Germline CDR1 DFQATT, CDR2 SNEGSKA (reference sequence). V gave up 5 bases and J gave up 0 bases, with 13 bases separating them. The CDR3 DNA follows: TGCAGTGCTCCCCTAGGACAGTTGAACACTGAAGCTTTCTTT. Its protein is CSAPLGQLNTEAFF.

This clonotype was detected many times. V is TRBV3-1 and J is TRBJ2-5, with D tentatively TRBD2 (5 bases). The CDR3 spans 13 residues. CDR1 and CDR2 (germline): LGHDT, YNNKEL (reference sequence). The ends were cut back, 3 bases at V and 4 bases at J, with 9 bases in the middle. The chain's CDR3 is CASSHSGVETQYF. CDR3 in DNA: TGTGCCAGCAGCCACAGCGGCGTAGAGACCCAGTACTTC.

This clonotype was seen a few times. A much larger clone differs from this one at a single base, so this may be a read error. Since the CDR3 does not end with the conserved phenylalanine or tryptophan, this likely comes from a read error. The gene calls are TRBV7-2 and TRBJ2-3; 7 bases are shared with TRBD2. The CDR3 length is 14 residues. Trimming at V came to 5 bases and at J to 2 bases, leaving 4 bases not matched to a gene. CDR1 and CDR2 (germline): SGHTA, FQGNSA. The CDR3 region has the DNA TGTGCCAGCAGCCTAAGGGACTACACAGATACGCAGTATTGT. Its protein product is CASSLRDYTDTQYC.

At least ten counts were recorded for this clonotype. Written as DNA, the CDR3 is TGTGCCAGCAGCTCGACGCCCCTGGCGGGGGAAGAGACCCAGTACTTC. As protein: CASSSTPLAGEETQYF. The genes are TRBV7-2 and TRBJ2-5, with 7 bases identical to TRBD2. V was pared by 4 bases and J by 3 bases, with 11 bases of the junction left unmatched. The CDR3 has 16 residues. Germline CDR1 is SGHTA and CDR2 is FQGNSA. Together with reference TRBV7-2 and TRBJ2-5, the CDR3 gives the full variable domain: GAGVSQSPSNKVTEKGKDVELRCDPISGHTALYWYRQSLGQGLEFLIYFQGNSAPDKSGLPSDRFSAERTGGSVSTLTIQRTQQEDSAVYLCASSSTPLAGEETQYFGPGTRLLVL.

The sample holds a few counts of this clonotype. CDR3 sequence reads: CASSSGQGAGQPQHF. The DNA of the CDR3 is TGTGCCAGCAGCTCGGGACAGGGTGCGGGTCAGCCCCAGCATTTT. The J gene is TRBJ1-5, the V gene TRBV5-6; 9 bases match TRBD1. Germline V gives CDR1 SGHDT, CDR2 YYEEEE. The trim removed 3 bases at V and 6 bases at J, leaving 7 bases unmatched. This CDR3 contains 15 residues.

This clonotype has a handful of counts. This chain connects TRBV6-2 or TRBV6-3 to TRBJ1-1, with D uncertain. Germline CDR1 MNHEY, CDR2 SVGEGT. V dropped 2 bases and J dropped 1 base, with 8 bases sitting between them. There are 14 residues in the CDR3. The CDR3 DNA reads TGTGCCAGCAGTTACGGTCATACGAACACTGAAGCTTTCTTT. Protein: CASSYGHTNTEAFF.

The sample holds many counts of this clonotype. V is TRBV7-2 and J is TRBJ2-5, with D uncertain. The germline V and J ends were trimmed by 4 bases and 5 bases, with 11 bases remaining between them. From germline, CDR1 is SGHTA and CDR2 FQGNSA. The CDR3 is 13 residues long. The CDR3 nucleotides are TGTGCCAGCAGCTGGCCCGCTGGGGAGACCCAGTACTTC. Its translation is CASSWPAGETQYF.

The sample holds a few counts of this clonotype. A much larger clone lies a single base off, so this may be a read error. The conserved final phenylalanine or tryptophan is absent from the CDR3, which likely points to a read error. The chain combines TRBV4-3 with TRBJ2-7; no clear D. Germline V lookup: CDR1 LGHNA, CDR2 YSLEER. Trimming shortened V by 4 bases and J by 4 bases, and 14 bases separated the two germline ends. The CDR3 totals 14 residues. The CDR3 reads CASSPLPLDYEQYI. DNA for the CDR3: TGCGCCAGCAGCCCACTCCCCCTAGATTACGAGCAGTACATC.

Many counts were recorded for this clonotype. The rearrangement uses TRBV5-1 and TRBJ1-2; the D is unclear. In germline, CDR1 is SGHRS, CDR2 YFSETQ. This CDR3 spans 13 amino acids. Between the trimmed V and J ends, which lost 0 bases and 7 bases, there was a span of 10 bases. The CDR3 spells CASSLVRNGGYTF. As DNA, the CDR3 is TGCGCCAGCAGCTTGGTAAGGAACGGTGGCTACACCTTC.

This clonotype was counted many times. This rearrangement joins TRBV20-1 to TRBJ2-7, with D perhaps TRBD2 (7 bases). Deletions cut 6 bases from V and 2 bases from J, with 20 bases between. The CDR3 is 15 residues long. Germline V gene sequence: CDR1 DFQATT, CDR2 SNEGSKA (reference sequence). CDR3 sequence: CSAGGGLTKTYEQYF. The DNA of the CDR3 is TGCAGTGCAGGGGGGGGACTGACTAAAACCTACGAGCAGTACTTC.

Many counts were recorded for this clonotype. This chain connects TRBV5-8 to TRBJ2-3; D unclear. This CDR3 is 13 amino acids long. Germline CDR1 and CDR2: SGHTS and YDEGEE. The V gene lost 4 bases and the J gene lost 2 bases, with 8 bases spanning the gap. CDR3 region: CASSKTHTDTQYF. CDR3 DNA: TGTGCCAGCAGCAAGACACACACAGATACGCAGTATTTT.

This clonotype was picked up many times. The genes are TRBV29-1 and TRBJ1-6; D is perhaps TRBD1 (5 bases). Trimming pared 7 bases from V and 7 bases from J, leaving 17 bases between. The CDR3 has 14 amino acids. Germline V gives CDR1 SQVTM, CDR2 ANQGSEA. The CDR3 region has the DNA TGCAGCGGGGAGGTGGGGACCGAAAATTCACCCCTCCACTTT. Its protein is CSGEVGTENSPLHF.